This section outlines one T cell receptor (beta chain) sequence together with its context. Its antigen is currently unknown. The V end lost 1 base, the J end lost 4 bases, and 8 bases lay between the germline ends. The CDR3 runs 14 residues. Germline loops: CDR1 MGHRA, CDR2 YSYEKL. Primers included in the PCR were 60 Vbeta and 13 Jbeta primers. Clones were read by immunoSEQ multiplex PCR, and TCRdb kept only the in-frame ones, dropping some. The table lists some 75,000 clones, with about 4.9% in the top ten. This sample is part of a study of cytomegalovirus exposure and HLA in healthy donors. Study-wide results and limits: TRBV6-2, TRBV6-3 and other indistinguishable V segments were excluded. TCR beta sequences reportedly predicted most subjects' HLA-A and HLA-B alleles accurately. It was in a later analysis that TCR association rates were seen to vary by HLA locus, highest for DRB1 and lowest for HLA-C.

V is TRBV4-1 and J is TRBJ1-5; D unclear. The clonotype originates from a man aged 40-49 years in good health and CMV-seronegative. Material: PBMCs. The DNA of the CDR3 is TGCGCCAGCAGCCAAGGACCAGGAAATCAGCCCCAGCATTTT. Its translation: CASSQGPGNQPQHF.